These 20 T cell receptor beta chains were all obtained from the same sample, sequenced in a study of human T cells and chemical hapten exposure. TCRdb fed the RACE reads into MiXCR, producing one record per CDR3 protein. The sample shows roughly 52,000 distinct CDR3 sequences, about a tenth of them seen only once. Time point noted: patch test 2, 6 weeks after DPC sensitization. The sample's treatment: therapeutic diphenylcyclopropenone sensitization with weekly scalp DPC. Source: whole blood, taken in connection with sensitization to the hapten diphenylcyclopropenone (DPC). Receptors originate from a woman in her 50s with alopecia areata. Some clones in this sample may be carry-over from other donors' samples.

In this sample, this clonotype turned up a few times. The chain links TRBV2 to TRBJ2-3, with D maybe TRBD2 (6 bases). V gave up 7 bases and J gave up 2 bases, with 13 bases separating them. Germline values: CDR1 SNHLY, CDR2 FYNNEI. This CDR3 has 14 amino acids. CDR3 nucleotides: TGTGCCAGCAAGAGCGGGCCGGACACAGATACGCAGTATTTT. Translation gives CASKSGPDTDTQYF.

This clonotype was observed at least ten times. This chain joins TRBV7-2 and TRBJ1-1; D gene unclear. The V end lost 5 bases, the J end lost 6 bases, and 10 bases lay between the germline ends. The CDR3 contains 12 residues. Germline V gene sequence: CDR1 SGHTA, CDR2 FQGNSA. CDR3 nucleotides: TGTGCCAGCAGCCGACTGATATCTGAAGCTTTCTTT. It codes for CASSRLISEAFF.

There are many counts of this clonotype. V and J are TRBV28 and TRBJ1-2; D gene ambiguous. Deletions cut 7 bases from V and 0 bases from J, with 21 bases between. The CDR3 is made up of 17 amino acids. The germline gives CDR1 MDHEN, CDR2 SYDVKM. Here the CDR3 reads CASNPENYIHSNYGYTF. CDR3 coding DNA: TGTGCCAGCAACCCCGAAAATTATATACACTCTAACTATGGCTACACCTTC.

This clonotype was counted many times. The V and J genes are TRBV5-6 and TRBJ1-1; D unclear. The CDR3 has 16 amino acids. CDR1 and CDR2 (germline): SGHDT, YYEEEE. Trimming took off 4 bases at V and 5 bases at J, with 21 bases between the two ends. As DNA, the CDR3 is TGTGCCAGCAGCCCCGCCCAGGTCGGAGTGGGTACTGAAGCTTTCTTT. It encodes CASSPAQVGVGTEAFF. Full variable domain (remainder filled in from reference TRBV5-6 and TRBJ1-1): DAGVTQSPTHLIKTRGQQVTLRCSPKSGHDTVSWYQQALGQGPQFIFQYYEEEERQRGNFPDRFSGHQFPNYSSELNVNALLLGDSALYLCASSPAQVGVGTEAFFGQGTRLTVV.

This clonotype showed up just a few times. This chain connects TRBV28 to TRBJ2-7, with TRBD2 identical over 7 bases. Unmatched junction bases numbered 10, after V lost 6 bases and J lost 2 bases. The CDR3 extends over 15 amino acids. The germline V gene has CDR1 MDHEN and CDR2 SYDVKM. In DNA form, the CDR3 reads TGTGCCAGCAGCCTCCTCGGGACTAATACCTACGAGCAGTACTTC. It translates to CASSLLGTNTYEQYF.

This clonotype was picked up a small number of times. The V call is TRBV7-6, the J call TRBJ2-7, with a possible D match to TRBD2 (5 bases). The ends were cut back, 3 bases at V and 3 bases at J, with 15 bases in the middle. CDR1 is SGHVS and CDR2 is FNYEAQ in the germline V gene. The CDR3 sequence is 15 residues long. The CDR3 nucleotides are TGTGCCAGCAGCTTCGCCGGGGAAAGAGGCTACGAGCAGTACTTC. Encoded protein: CASSFAGERGYEQYF. The entire variable domain, with the rest obtained from reference TRBV7-6 and TRBJ2-7, is as follows: GAGVSQSPRYKVTKRGQDVALRCDPISGHVSLYWYRQALGQGPEFLTYFNYEAQQDKSGLPNDRFSAERPEGSISTLTIQRTEQRDSAMYRCASSFAGERGYEQYFGPGTRLTVT.

In its sample, this clonotype was seen a few times. J is TRBJ2-5 and V is TRBV4-3; 8 nucleotides match TRBD2. The V and J ends lost 0 bases and 7 bases, in that order; junction bases with no gene match: 13. The CDR3 loop spans 17 amino acids. CDR1 and CDR2 (germline): LGHNA, YSLEER. The CDR3 protein is CASSQEGGSGALGTQYF. CDR3 sequence (DNA): TGCGCCAGCAGCCAAGAAGGCGGTAGCGGGGCACTCGGGACCCAGTACTTC.

The V call is TRBV29-1, the J call TRBJ2-5, with D unclear. The germline V gene encodes CDR1 SQVTM and CDR2 ANQGSEA. Trimming took 4 bases from V and 1 from J, leaving 13 bases between them. The CDR3 contains 14 residues. CDR3 in amino acids: CSVVGSGVQETQYF. Written as DNA, the CDR3 is TGCAGCGTTGTCGGTTCAGGAGTCCAAGAGACCCAGTACTTC.

This clonotype appeared a few times. The CDR3 bases are TGCAGTGCTTACATGACTAGCGGGAGGGGGAGTGAGCAGTTCTTC. Translated, it gives CSAYMTSGRGSEQFF. The rearrangement links TRBV20-1 to TRBJ2-1; 14 nucleotides match TRBD2. Germline V CDR1 and CDR2: DFQATT, SNEGSKA (reference sequence). There are 15 residues in the CDR3. Trimming removed 5 bases from V and 9 bases from J; junction bases left unmatched: 9.

This clonotype was seen a few times. The chain employs TRBV7-8 and TRBJ2-2; D ambiguous. This CDR3 comprises 12 residues. The germline V gene encodes CDR1 SGHVS and CDR2 FQNEAQ. V shed 7 bases and J shed 8 bases, with 11 bases lying between them. The CDR3 reads CASNGVGGELFF. The CDR3 coding sequence is TGTGCCAGCAATGGGGTGGGTGGGGAGCTGTTTTTT.

In its sample, this clonotype was seen many times. The V gene is TRBV27, the J gene TRBJ2-2; weak D call: TRBD2 (5 bases). The V and J ends lost 2 bases and 6 bases respectively, with 19 bases between them. The CDR3 consists of 17 residues. CDR1 and CDR2 (germline): MNHEY, SMNVEV (reference sequence). The CDR3, as DNA: TGTGCCAGCAGTTTAACCTTCAGACTAAGGTCTTCCGGGGAGCTGTTTTTT. Translated, it gives CASSLTFRLRSSGELFF.

This clonotype was detected many times. The chain couples TRBV11-2 to TRBJ1-1; D ambiguous. Germline V gives CDR1 SGHAT, CDR2 FQNNGV. The CDR3 sequence is 14 residues long. Trimming took off 4 bases at V and 1 base at J, with 10 bases between the two ends. The CDR3 here is CASSSSTGNTEAFF. CDR3 in DNA: TGTGCCAGCAGCTCATCGACGGGGAACACTGAAGCTTTCTTT.

The DNA for the CDR3 is TGTGCCAGCAGCGGCACGGACAGACGTAATCAGCCCCAGCATTTT. This encodes CASSGTDRRNQPQHF. The rearrangement uses TRBV6-1 and TRBJ1-5; D is perhaps TRBD1 (6 bases). V lost 6 bases, J lost 4 bases, and 16 bases lay in between. Germline CDR1 reads MNHNS; CDR2 reads SASEGT. The CDR3 is 15 residues long.

The chain joins TRBV12-3 or TRBV12-4 to TRBJ2-3, with D unresolved. This CDR3 contains 14 residues. With 1 base removed from V and 4 bases from J, the gap between germline ends came to 9 bases. The CDR3 bases are TGTGCCAGCAGTTTAGAAGAGGAGTCAGATACGCAGTATTTT. It specifies CASSLEEESDTQYF.

Only a few counts were recorded for this clonotype. The genes are TRBV6-6 and TRBJ2-5, with 7 bases matching TRBD1. Germline trimming cut 7 bases from V and 1 base from J; bases unmatched to any gene: 9. Germline-derived CDR1 and CDR2 are MNHNY and SVGAGI (reference sequence). This CDR3 has 15 residues. The CDR3 is CASKNRQGGQETQYF. The CDR3, as DNA: TGTGCCAGCAAAAATAGACAGGGCGGCCAAGAGACCCAGTACTTC.

The count of this clonotype is one. This rearrangement joins TRBV29-1 to TRBJ2-3; 8 nucleotides align to TRBD2. Germline lookup yields CDR1 SQVTM and CDR2 ANQGSEA. V trimming: 5 bases; J trimming: 6 bases; junction bases outside the gene matches: 7. This CDR3 contains 13 residues. CDR3 in amino acids: CSVPGLGADTQYF. The CDR3 DNA follows: TGCAGCGTTCCGGGACTAGGAGCGGATACGCAGTATTTT.

The V and J genes are TRBV12-3 or TRBV12-4 and TRBJ1-5; TRBD1 aligns across 7 bases. CDR3 length: 16 amino acids. The V and J ends lost 6 bases and 6 bases, in that order; junction bases with no gene match: 14. The CDR3 is CASSEQGLIVGQPQHF. CDR3 bases: TGTGCCAGCAGCGAACAGGGGTTGATAGTTGGTCAGCCCCAGCATTTT.

This clonotype was detected many times. This chain uses TRBV7-6 with TRBJ2-1; a weak D match, TRBD2 (6 bases). V lost 2 bases to trimming and J lost 2 bases, with 16 bases between them. The CDR3 is 17 residues long. The germline CDR1 and CDR2 sequences are SGHVS and FNYEAQ. This CDR3 is CASSLRNSGNAYNEQFF. The DNA for the CDR3 is TGTGCCAGCAGCTTAAGGAATAGCGGTAATGCCTACAATGAGCAGTTCTTC.

This clonotype has just a few counts. V is TRBV20-1 and J is TRBJ1-6; a possible D gene is TRBD1 (6 bases). This CDR3 comprises 11 residues. V shed 3 bases and J shed 14 bases, with 11 bases lying between them. CDR1 and CDR2 (germline): DFQATT, SNEGSKA (reference sequence). CDR3 DNA: TGCAGTGCTAGTGGACAGTCTTCCCTCCACTTT. Protein product: CSASGQSSLHF.

The chain combines TRBV20-1 with TRBJ1-2; the D is unclear. V shed 3 bases and J shed 5 bases, with 10 bases lying between them. Germline-derived CDR1 and CDR2 are DFQATT and SNEGSKA (reference sequence). The CDR3 has 12 amino acids. The CDR3 reads CSASPAGYGYTF. The CDR3 nucleotides read TGCAGTGCTAGCCCCGCTGGGTATGGCTACACCTTC.